This TCR beta chain was found in a study of blood T cell repertoires in COVID-19. Study information: The samples span acute and convalescent COVID-19 from the United States, Italy and Spain. T cells, B-cell-depleted T cells, or PBMCs provided the cDNA or gDNA that served as material.

Germline V gene sequence: CDR1 MNHNS, CDR2 SASEGT. The CDR3 runs 16 residues. The V gene end was trimmed by 2 bases and the J gene end by 7 bases; junction bases not matched to a gene: 7. Original handling: Using reference gene primer amplification, nucleated cell counts were estimated. Repertoires were generated with immunoSEQ multiplex PCR, while TCRdb's copy carries only in-frame clones and drops some. That table gives V, J and clone size, and the DNA gave D and trimming. This table has approximately 30,000 clones, about 89% appearing once. V usage is TRBV6-1 and J usage is TRBJ1-6, with 8 bases fitting TRBD1. The sequence derives from a human donor in a cohort sampled during active COVID-19. Sequencing used peripheral blood. Here the CDR3 DNA reads TGTGCCAGCAGTGAAATTTTTACAGGGGGAAATTCACCCCTCCACTTT. Protein sequence: CASSEIFTGGNSPLHF.